The rows below give T cell receptor beta chains drawn from one sample of a study of graft-versus-host responses after intestinal transplantation. The data were produced by immunoSEQ multiplex PCR, yet TCRdb's version contains in-frame clones alone and is incomplete. This table has about 73,000 clones, 90% appearing once. No antigen has been assigned to these receptors. The input for sequencing was unstimulated CD8+ T cells sorted from spleen or lymph node cells, taken before transplant. Source of these receptors: a human donor who was the organ donor for an intestinal transplant. Each CDR3 is given with its conserved first and last residue. The D gene is left open where the match is weak. Size values are once, few and many counts, or a class for expanded clones, and some rows have none.

NA | TRBD1 | TRBJ1-4 | TRBV19 | TGTGCCAGCAGACCGGGACAGCAAAATGAAAAACTGTTTTTT | CASRPGQQNEKLFF
NA | NA | TRBJ2-1 | TRBV5-6 | TGTGCCAGCAGCTCCTCAGGCAGGGTGACAGAGAGTAATGAGCAGTTCTTC | CASSSSGRVTESNEQFF
NA | NA | TRBJ2-1 | TRBV6-5 | TGTGCCAGCAGTGGGGGGTCAAATGAGCAGTTCTTC | CASSGGSNEQFF
NA | TRBD2 | TRBJ2-1 | TRBV7-3 | TGTGCCAGCAGCTGGGCCGGGGGGGCCAATGAGCAGTTCTTC | CASSWAGGANEQFF
once | NA | TRBJ2-3 | TRBV11-2 | TGTGCCAGCAGCTTAGGACCGGGACTCACATACACAGATACGCAGTATTTT | CASSLGPGLTYTDTQYF
NA | NA | TRBJ2-2 | TRBV9 | TGTGCCAGCAGCGTACGGGGCGGGGTGGGCACCGGGGAGCTGTTTTTT | CASSVRGGVGTGELFF
once | NA | TRBJ1-1 | TRBV19 | TGTGCCAGTAGTATCGGTAGAGGGAACACTGAAGCTTTCTTT | CASSIGRGNTEAFF
NA | NA | TRBJ2-1 | TRBV5-1 | TGCGCCAGCAGCTACATCGATGAGCAGTTCTTC | CASSYIDEQFF
NA | TRBD2 | TRBJ2-5 | TRBV11-2 | TGTGCCAGCGCCGGGGGGGTAGAGACCCAGTACTTC | CASAGGVETQYF
NA | TRBD2 | TRBJ2-1 | TRBV4-1 | TGCGCCAGCAGCCAACTAGCGGGGGGGTACAATGAGCAGTTCTTC | CASSQLAGGYNEQFF
once | NA | TRBJ1-1 | TRBV6-5 | TGTGCCAGCAGTTACTCAGGGGGAACCGCGAACACTGAAGCTTTCTTT | CASSYSGGTANTEAFF
NA | TRBD2 | TRBJ2-1 | TRBV7-2 | TGTGCCAGCAGCTTCCTGGTTGGCGGGGGGCCCTACAATGAGCAGTTCTTC | CASSFLVGGGPYNEQFF
NA | TRBD1 | TRBJ1-5 | TRBV28 | TGTGCCAGCAGTTATACAGGGGATCAGCCCCAGCATTTT | CASSYTGDQPQHF
few | NA | TRBJ1-3 | TRBV5-4 | TGTGCCAGCAGCGCTTACCAGGGTTCCCTTAGCTCTGGAAACACCATATATTTT | CASSAYQGSLSSGNTIYF
NA | NA | TRBJ2-2 | TRBV29-1 | TGCAGCGTTGAAGGTGGCTCAGAAACCGGGAAGCTGTTTTTT | CSVEGGSETGKLFF
NA | NA | TRBJ1-2 | TRBV25-1 | TGTGCCAGCAGTGGGACACCTTATGGCTACACCTTC | CASSGTPYGYTF
NA | NA | TRBJ1-5 | TRBV28 | TGTGCCAGCAGTTTATTAGGCAATCAGCCCCAGCATTTT | CASSLLGNQPQHF
NA | TRBD1 | TRBJ1-2 | TRBV28 | TGTGCCAGCAGTTTAGAAATCAAAGGGGGCGGCGGCTATGGCTACACCTTC | CASSLEIKGGGGYGYTF
once | NA | TRBJ2-1 | TRBV9 | TGTGCCAGCAGCCCTCGTAGCGGACGCTCCTACAATGAGCAGTTCTTC | CASSPRSGRSYNEQFF
NA | NA | TRBJ1-5 | TRBV5-6 | TGTGCCAGCAGCTCCCTGACTGGAAATCAGCCCCAGCATTTT | CASSSLTGNQPQHF
NA | NA | TRBJ1-2 | TRBV28 | TGTGCCAGCAGTGGAGGAGTAGCCCTTGGTAGCTACACCTTC | CASSGGVALGSYTF
NA | TRBD1 | TRBJ1-2 | TRBV28 | TGTGCCAGCAGTTTCCCCCGACAGGGGAACTATGGCTACACCTTC | CASSFPRQGNYGYTF
once | NA | TRBJ1-2 | TRBV7-6 | TGTGCCAGCAGCTTAGTGTGGTGGTATCGGAGAGGCTACACCTTC | CASSLVWWYRRGYTF
once | TRBD1 | TRBJ1-2 | TRBV28 | TGTGCCAGCAGCCCGGACAGGGGGCCTTTCTATGGCTACACCTTC | CASSPDRGPFYGYTF
once | NA | TRBJ1-1 | TRBV7-6 | TGTGCCAGCAGCCCAGAGACAGGTACTGAAGCTTTCTTT | CASSPETGTEAFF
NA | NA | TRBJ2-1 | TRBV5-1 | TGCGCCAGCAGCTTGGACGGGGGAGACTACAATGAGCAGTTCTTC | CASSLDGGDYNEQFF
NA | NA | TRBJ2-2 | TRBV5-6 | TGTGCCAGCAGCTTGCTGATGGAGGCTGGTTTGAGGGAGCTGTTTTTT | CASSLLMEAGLRELFF
NA | NA | TRBJ2-1 | TRBV7-9 | TGTGCCAGCAGCCCCCCTGACAGAAACAATGAGCAGTTCTTC | CASSPPDRNNEQFF
NA | NA | TRBJ1-1 | TRBV4-1 | TGCGCCAGCAGCCAAGTTACGGGGGACTTGGAAGCTTTCTTT | CASSQVTGDLEAFF
NA | NA | TRBJ1-2 | TRBV6-5 | TGTGCCAGCCGACGGGCCGGACAACGTGGCTACACCTTC | CASRRAGQRGYTF
NA | TRBD1 | TRBJ1-6 | TRBV2 | TGTGCCAGCAGTCCTGTTCAGACCGGGACAGGGCTCTTTTCACCCCTCCACTTT | CASSPVQTGTGLFSPLHF
NA | TRBD1 | TRBJ1-2 | TRBV2 | TGTGCCAGCAGTGAAAGACAGGGTATAGGCGACTATGGCTACACCTTC | CASSERQGIGDYGYTF
NA | TRBD1 | TRBJ1-1 | TRBV27 | TGTGCCAGCAGTTTATTGGTACAGGGGACTGAAGCTTTCTTT | CASSLLVQGTEAFF